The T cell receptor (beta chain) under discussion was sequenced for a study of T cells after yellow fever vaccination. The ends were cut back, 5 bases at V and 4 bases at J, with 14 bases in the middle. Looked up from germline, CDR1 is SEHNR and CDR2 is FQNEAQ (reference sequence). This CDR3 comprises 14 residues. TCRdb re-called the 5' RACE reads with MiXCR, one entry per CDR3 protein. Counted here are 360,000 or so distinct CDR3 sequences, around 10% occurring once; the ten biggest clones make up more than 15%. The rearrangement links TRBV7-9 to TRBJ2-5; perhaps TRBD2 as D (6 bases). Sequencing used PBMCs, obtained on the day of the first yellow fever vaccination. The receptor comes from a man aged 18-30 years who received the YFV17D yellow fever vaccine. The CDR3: CASSPRPGVETQYF. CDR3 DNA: TGTGCCAGCAGCCCACGGCCGGGGGTAGAGACCCAGTACTTC.